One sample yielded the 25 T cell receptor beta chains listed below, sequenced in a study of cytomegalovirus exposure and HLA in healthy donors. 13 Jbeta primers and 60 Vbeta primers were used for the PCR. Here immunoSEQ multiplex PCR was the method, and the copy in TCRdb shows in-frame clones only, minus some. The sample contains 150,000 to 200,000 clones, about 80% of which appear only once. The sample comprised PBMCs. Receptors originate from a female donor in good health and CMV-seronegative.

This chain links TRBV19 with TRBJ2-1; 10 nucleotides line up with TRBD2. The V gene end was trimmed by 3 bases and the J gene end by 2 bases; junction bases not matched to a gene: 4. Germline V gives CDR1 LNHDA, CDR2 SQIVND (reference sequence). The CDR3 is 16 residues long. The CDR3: CASSIASGSPYNEQFF. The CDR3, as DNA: TGTGCCAGTAGTATCGCTAGCGGGAGCCCCTACAATGAGCAGTTCTTC.

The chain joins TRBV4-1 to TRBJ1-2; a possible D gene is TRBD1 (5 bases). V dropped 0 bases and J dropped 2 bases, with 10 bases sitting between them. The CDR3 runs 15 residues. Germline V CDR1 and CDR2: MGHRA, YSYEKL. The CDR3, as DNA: TGCGCCAGCAGCCAAGATGCCACAGGAAACTATGGCTACACCTTC. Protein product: CASSQDATGNYGYTF.

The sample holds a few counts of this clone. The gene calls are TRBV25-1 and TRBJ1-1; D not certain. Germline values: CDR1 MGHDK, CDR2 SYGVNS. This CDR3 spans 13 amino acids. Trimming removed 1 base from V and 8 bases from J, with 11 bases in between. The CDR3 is CASSESSPREAFF. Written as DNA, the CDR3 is TGTGCCAGCAGTGAATCCAGCCCCAGGGAAGCTTTCTTT.

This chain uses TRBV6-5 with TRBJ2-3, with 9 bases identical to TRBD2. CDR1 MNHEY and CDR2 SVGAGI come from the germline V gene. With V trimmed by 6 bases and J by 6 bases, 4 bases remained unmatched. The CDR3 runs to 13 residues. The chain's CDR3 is CASRTSGWDTQYF. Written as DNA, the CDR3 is TGTGCCAGCAGGACTAGCGGCTGGGATACGCAGTATTTT.

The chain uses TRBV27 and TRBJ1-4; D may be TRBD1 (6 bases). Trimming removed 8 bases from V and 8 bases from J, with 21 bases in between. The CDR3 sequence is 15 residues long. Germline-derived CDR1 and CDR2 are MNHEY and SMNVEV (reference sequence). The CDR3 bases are TGTGCCAGCGGCCGCCGAGGCCCTACAGGGGAAAAACTGTTTTTT. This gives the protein CASGRRGPTGEKLFF. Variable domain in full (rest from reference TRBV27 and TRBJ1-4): EAQVTQNPRYLITVTGKKLTVTCSQNMNHEYMSWYRQDPGLGLRQIYYSMNVEVTDKGDVPEGYKVSRKEKRNFPLILESPSPNQTSLYFCASGRRGPTGEKLFFGSGTQLSVL.

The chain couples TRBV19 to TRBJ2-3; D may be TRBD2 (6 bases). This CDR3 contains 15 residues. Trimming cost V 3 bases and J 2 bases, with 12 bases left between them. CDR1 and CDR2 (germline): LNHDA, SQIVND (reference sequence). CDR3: CASSISRDFTDTQYF. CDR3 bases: TGTGCCAGTAGTATTTCCCGGGACTTCACAGATACGCAGTATTTT.

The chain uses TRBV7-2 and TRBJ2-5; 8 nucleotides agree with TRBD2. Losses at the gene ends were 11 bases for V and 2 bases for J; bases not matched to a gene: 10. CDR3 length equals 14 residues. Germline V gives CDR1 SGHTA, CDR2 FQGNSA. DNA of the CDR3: TGTGCCTGTGAAGGGGCTAGCGGGCAAGAGACCCAGTACTTC. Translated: CACEGASGQETQYF.

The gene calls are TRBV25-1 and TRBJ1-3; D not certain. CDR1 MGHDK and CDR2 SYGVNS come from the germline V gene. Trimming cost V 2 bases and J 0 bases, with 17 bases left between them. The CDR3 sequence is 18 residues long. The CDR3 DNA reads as TGTGCCAGCAGTGAAGTCGTCGGGCAGACTACCTCTGGAAACACCATATATTTT. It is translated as CASSEVVGQTTSGNTIYF.

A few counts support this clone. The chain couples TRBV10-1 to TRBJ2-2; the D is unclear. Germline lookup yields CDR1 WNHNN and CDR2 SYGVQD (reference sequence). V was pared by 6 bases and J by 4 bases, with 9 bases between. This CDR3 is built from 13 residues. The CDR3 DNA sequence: TGCGCCAGCAGCGACATGGCCACCGGGGAGCTGTTTTTT. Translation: CASSDMATGELFF.

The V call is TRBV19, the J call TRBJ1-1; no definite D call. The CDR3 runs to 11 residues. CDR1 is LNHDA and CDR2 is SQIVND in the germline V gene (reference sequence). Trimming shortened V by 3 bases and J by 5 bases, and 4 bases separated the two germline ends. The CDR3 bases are TGTGCCAGTAGTATGGAGACTGAAGCTTTCTTT. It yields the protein CASSMETEAFF.

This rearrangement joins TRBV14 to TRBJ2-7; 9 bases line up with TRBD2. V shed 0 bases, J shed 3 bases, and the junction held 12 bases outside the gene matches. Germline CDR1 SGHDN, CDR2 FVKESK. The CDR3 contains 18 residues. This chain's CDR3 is CASSQDIRLVAGVYEQYF. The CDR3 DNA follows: TGTGCCAGCAGCCAAGATATCCGCCTGGTAGCGGGGGTCTACGAGCAGTACTTC.

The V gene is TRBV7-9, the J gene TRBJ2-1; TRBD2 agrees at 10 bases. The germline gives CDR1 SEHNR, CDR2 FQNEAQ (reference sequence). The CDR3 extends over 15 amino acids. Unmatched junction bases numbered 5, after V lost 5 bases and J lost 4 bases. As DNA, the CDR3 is TGTGCCAGCAGCAGTAGCGGGGGGCCTTACAATGAGCAGTTCTTC. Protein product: CASSSSGGPYNEQFF.

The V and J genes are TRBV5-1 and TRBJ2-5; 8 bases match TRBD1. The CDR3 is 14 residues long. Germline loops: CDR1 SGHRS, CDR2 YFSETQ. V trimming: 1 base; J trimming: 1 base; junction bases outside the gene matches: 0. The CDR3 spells CASSLTGGQETQYF. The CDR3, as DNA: TGCGCCAGCAGCTTGACAGGGGGCCAAGAGACCCAGTACTTC.

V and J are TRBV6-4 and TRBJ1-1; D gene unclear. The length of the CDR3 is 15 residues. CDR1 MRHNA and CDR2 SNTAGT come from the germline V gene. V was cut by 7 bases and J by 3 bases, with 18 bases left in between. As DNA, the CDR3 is TGTGCCAGCAAGCTAACCTCAGCGAGAGACACTGAAGCTTTCTTT. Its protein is CASKLTSARDTEAFF.

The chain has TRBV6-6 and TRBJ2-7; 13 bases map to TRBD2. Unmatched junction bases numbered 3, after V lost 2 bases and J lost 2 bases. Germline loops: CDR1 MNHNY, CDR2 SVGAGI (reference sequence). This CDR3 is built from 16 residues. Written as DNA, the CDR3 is TGTGCCAGCAGTTACCCTGGGACTAGCGGGGCCTACGAGCAGTACTTC. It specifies CASSYPGTSGAYEQYF.

CDR3 in amino acids: CASSSRGWRNEQYF. The CDR3 DNA sequence: TGTGCCAGCAGTTCACGGGGGTGGCGAAACGAGCAGTACTTC. This chain links TRBV27 with TRBJ2-7, with D perhaps TRBD2 (6 bases). V dropped 4 bases and J dropped 5 bases, with 15 bases sitting between them. This CDR3 is built from 14 residues. CDR1 and CDR2 (germline): MNHEY, SMNVEV (reference sequence).

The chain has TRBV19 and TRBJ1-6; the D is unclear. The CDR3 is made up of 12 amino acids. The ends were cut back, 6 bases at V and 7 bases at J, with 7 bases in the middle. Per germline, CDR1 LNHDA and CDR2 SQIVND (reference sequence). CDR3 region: CASSLLNSPLHF. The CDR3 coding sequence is TGTGCCAGTAGCCTACTAAATTCACCCCTCCACTTT. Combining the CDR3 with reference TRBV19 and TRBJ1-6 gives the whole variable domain DGGITQSPKYLFRKEGQNVTLSCEQNLNHDAMYWYRQDPGQGLRLIYYSQIVNDFQKGDIAEGYSVSREKKESFPLTVTSAQKNPTAFYLCASSLLNSPLHFGNGTRLTVT.

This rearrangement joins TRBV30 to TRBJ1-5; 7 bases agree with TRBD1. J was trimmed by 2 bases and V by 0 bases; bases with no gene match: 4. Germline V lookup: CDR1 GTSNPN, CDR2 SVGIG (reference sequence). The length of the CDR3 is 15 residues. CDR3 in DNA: TGTGCCTGGAGTGTACTCGGGACAGGCAATCAGCCCCAGCATTTT. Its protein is CAWSVLGTGNQPQHF. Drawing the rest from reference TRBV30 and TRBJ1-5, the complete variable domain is SQTIHQWPATLVQPVGSPLSLECTVEGTSNPNLYWYRQAAGRGLQLLFYSVGIGQISSEVPQNLSASRPQDRQFILSSKKLLLSDSGFYLCAWSVLGTGNQPQHFGDGTRLSIL.

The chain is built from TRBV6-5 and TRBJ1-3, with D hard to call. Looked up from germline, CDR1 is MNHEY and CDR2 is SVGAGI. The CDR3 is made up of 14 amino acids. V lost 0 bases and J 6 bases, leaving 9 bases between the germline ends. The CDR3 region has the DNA TGTGCCAGCAGTTACTCCCCGAGGGAAAACACCATATATTTT. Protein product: CASSYSPRENTIYF.

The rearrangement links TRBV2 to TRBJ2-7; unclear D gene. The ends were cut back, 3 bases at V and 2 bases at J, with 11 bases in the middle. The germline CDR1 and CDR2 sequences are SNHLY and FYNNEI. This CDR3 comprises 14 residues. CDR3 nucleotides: TGTGCCAGCAGTGATTATAGCAACGCCTACGAGCAGTACTTC. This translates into CASSDYSNAYEQYF.

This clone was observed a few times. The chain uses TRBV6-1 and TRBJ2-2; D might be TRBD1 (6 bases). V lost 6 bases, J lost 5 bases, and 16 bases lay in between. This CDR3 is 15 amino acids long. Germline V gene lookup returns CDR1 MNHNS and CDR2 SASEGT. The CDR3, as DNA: TGTGCCAGCAGGCCGGGACAAAGAATGACCGGGGAGCTGTTTTTT. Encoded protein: CASRPGQRMTGELFF.

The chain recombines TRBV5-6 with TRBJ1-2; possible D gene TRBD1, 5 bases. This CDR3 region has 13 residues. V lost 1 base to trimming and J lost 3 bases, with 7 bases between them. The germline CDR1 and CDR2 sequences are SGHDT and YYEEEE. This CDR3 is CASSLTGYYGYTF. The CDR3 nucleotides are TGTGCCAGCAGCTTGACAGGATACTATGGCTACACCTTC.

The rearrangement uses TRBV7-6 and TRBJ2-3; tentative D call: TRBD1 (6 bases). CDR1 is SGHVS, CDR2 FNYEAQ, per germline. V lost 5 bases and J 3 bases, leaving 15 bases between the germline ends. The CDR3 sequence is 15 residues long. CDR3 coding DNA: TGTGCCAGCAGCCCTGGAGGACAGAGGACAGATACGCAGTATTTT. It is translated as CASSPGGQRTDTQYF.

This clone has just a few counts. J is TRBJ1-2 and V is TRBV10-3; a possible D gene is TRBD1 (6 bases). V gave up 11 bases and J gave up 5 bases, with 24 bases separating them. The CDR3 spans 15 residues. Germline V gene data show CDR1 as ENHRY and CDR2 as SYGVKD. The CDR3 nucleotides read TGTGCCGCCCTTCCGGCGGGGGGCCAGGGATATGGCTACACCTTC. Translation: CAALPAGGQGYGYTF.

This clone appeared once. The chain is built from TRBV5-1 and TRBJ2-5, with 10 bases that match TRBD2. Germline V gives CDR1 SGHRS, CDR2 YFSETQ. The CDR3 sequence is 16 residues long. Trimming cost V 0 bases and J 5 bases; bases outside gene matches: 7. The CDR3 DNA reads TGCGCCAGCAGCTTGGCTCTAGCGGGGGAATTGGAGACCCAGTACTTC. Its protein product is CASSLALAGELETQYF.